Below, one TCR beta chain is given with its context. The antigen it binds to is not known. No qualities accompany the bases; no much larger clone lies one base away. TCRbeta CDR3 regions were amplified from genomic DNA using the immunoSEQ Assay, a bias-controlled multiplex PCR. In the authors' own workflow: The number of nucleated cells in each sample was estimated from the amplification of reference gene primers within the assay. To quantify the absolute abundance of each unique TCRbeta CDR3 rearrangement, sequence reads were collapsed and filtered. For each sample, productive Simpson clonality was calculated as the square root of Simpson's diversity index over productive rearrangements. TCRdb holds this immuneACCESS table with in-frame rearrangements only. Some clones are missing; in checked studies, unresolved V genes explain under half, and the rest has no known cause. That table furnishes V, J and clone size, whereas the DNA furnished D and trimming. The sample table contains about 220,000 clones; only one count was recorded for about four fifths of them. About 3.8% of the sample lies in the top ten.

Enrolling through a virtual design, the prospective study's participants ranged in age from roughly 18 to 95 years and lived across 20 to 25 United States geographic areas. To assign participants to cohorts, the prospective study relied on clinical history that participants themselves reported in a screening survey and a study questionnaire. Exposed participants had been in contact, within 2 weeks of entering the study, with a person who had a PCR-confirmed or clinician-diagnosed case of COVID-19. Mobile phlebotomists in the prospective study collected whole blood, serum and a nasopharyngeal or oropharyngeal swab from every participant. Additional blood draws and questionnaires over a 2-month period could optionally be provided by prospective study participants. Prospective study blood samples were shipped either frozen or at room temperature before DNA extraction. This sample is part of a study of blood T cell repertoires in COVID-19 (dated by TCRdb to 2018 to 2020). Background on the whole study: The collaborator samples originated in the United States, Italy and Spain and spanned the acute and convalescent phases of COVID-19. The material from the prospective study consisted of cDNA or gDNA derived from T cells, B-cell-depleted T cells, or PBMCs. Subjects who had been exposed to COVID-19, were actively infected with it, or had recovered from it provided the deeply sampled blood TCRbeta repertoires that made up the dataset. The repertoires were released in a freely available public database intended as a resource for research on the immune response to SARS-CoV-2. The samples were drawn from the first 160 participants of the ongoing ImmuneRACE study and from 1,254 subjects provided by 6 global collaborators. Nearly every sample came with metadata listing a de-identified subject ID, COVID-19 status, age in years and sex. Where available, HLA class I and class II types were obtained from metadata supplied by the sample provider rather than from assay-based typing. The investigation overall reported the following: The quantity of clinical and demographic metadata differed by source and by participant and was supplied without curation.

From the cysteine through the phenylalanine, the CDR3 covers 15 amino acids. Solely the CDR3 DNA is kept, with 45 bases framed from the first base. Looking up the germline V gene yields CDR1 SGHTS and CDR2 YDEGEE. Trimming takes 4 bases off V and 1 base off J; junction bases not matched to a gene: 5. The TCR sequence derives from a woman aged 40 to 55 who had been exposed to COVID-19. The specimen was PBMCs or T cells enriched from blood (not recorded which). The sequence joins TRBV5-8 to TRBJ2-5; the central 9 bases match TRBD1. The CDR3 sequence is CASSKPDRGQETQYF. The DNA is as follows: TGTGCCAGCAGCAAACCGGACAGGGGCCAAGAGACCCAGTACTTC. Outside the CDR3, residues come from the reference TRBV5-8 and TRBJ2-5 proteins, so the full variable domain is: EAGVTQSPTHLIKTRGQQATLRCSPISGHTSVYWYQQALGLGLQFLLWYDEGEERNRGNFPPRFSGRQFPNYSSELNVNALELEDSALYLCASSKPDRGQETQYFGPGTRLLVL.